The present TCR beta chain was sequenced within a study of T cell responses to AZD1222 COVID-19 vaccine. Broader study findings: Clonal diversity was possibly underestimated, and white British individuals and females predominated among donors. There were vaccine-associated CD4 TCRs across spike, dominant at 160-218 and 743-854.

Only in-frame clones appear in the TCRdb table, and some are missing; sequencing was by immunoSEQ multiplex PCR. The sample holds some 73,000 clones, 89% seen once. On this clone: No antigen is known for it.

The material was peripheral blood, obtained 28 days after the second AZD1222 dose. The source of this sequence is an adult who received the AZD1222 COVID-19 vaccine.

This CDR3 is CSVDPNVGEQFF. CDR3 DNA sequence: TGCAGCGTTGACCCAAACGTGGGGGAGCAGTTCTTC. This chain joins TRBV29-1 and TRBJ2-1; D not certain. CDR1 is SQVTM and CDR2 is ANQGSEA in the germline V gene. The CDR3 is 12 amino acids. V gave up 3 bases and J gave up 10 bases, with 13 bases separating them.